Presented here are 21 T cell receptor beta chains from one specimen sequenced in a study of graft-versus-host responses after intestinal transplantation listed by TCRdb under 2021. Library preparation employed the immunoSEQ multiplex PCR assay. TCRdb stores this immuneACCESS table with in-frame sequences only. Part of the clones is absent; in the studies checked, under half of the shortfall reflects unresolved V genes, and no reason is known for the rest. This sample is represented by 20,000 to 30,000 clones; 90% to 95% of them were singletons. The ten largest clones capture 1.5% to 2.5% of the sample. The sequencing used PBMCs, collected 39 days after intestinal transplant. The receptors come from a human patient who received an intestinal transplant, so some T cells may come from the graft donor.

The CDR3 loop is CASSARLVGYEQYF. CDR3 DNA sequence: TGTGCCAGCAGCGCTAGACTAGTAGGCTACGAGCAGTACTTC. The J gene is TRBJ2-5, the V gene TRBV7-9; a possible D gene is TRBD2 (6 bases). TRBJ2-7 explains the end of the DNA better; the J call may be wrong. Germline loops: CDR1 SEHNR, CDR2 FQNEAQ (reference sequence). This CDR3 comprises 14 residues.

The CDR3 here is CASSYGTQAGYEQYF. The CDR3 DNA reads TGTGCCAGCAGTTACGGAACACAAGCGGGCTACGAGCAGTACTTC. V and J are TRBV27 and TRBJ2-7, with TRBD2 as a possible D gene (6 bases). The CDR3 runs 15 residues. Trimming removed 4 bases at V and 3 bases at J, with 16 bases between. The germline CDR1 and CDR2 sequences are MNHEY and SMNVEV (reference sequence).

The rearrangement joins TRBV7-8 to TRBJ1-3; D unclear. Germline V CDR1 and CDR2: SGHVS, FQNEAQ. This CDR3 comprises 16 residues. V lost 1 base to trimming and J lost 4 bases, with 14 bases between them. The CDR3 spells CASSLEWGELGNTIYF. As DNA, the CDR3 is TGTGCCAGCAGCTTAGAGTGGGGTGAATTAGGAAACACCATATATTTT.

V usage is TRBV2 and J usage is TRBJ2-7, with D uncertain. CDR1 and CDR2 from the germline V gene are SNHLY and FYNNEI. Trimming took 3 bases from V and 7 from J, leaving 19 bases between them. The CDR3 covers 15 residues. The CDR3 reads CASSETQSSMGEQYF. The DNA for the CDR3 is TGTGCCAGCAGTGAGACACAGTCCTCCATGGGGGAGCAGTACTTC.

J is TRBJ2-2 and V is TRBV7-9, with TRBD2 matching 9 bases. CDR1 and CDR2 (germline): SEHNR, FQNEAQ (reference sequence). This CDR3 has 15 residues. V lost 5 bases to trimming and J lost 6 bases; unmatched junction nucleotides: 7. CDR3 amino acids: CASSPTGTSPGELFF. As DNA, the CDR3 is TGTGCCAGCAGCCCCACCGGGACTAGCCCCGGGGAGCTGTTTTTT.

This sequence joins TRBV2 and TRBJ1-6, with D uncertain. The ends were cut back, 7 bases at V and 4 bases at J, with 14 bases in the middle. The CDR3 runs to 15 residues. Germline V gives CDR1 SNHLY, CDR2 FYNNEI. The CDR3 spells CASKGQSSYNSPLHF. The CDR3, as DNA: TGTGCCAGCAAGGGCCAGAGCTCTTATAATTCACCCCTCCACTTT.

V usage is TRBV6-5 and J usage is TRBJ2-7; 10 bases fit TRBD2. The CDR3 is made up of 13 amino acids. Trimming took 6 bases from V and 3 from J; bases not matched to a gene: 2. From germline, CDR1 is MNHEY and CDR2 SVGAGI. CDR3 nucleotides: TGTGCCAGCAGCGGACTAGCGGTCTACGAGCAGTACTTC. It encodes CASSGLAVYEQYF.

This clone was recorded only once. The chain combines TRBV5-4 with TRBJ2-3; possibly TRBD2 for D (5 bases). There are 15 residues in the CDR3. CDR1 is SGHNT, CDR2 YYREEE, per germline (reference sequence). Trimming stripped 3 bases from V and 3 bases from J, with 14 bases between. CDR3 region: CASSSPLGATDTQYF. The CDR3 bases are TGTGCCAGCAGCTCCCCCCTGGGAGCTACAGATACGCAGTATTTT.

CDR3 sequence reads: CASSLELTSGRAIGELFF. CDR3 nucleotides: TGTGCCAGCAGCTTAGAGCTGACTAGCGGGAGGGCCATCGGGGAGCTGTTTTTT. The chain couples TRBV7-9 to TRBJ2-2; 14 nucleotides match TRBD2. This CDR3 has 18 residues. The germline CDR1 and CDR2 sequences are SEHNR and FQNEAQ (reference sequence). The trim removed 1 base at V and 7 bases at J, leaving 8 bases unmatched.

The V call is TRBV4-3, the J call TRBJ2-1, with 7 positions matching TRBD2. The CDR3 is 16 amino acids. Unmatched junction bases numbered 5, after V lost 0 bases and J lost 3 bases. CDR1 and CDR2 from the germline V gene are LGHNA and YSLEER. CDR3 sequence: CASSQDVRELYNEQFF. CDR3 coding DNA: TGCGCCAGCAGCCAAGATGTGCGGGAGCTCTACAATGAGCAGTTCTTC.

This clone was counted a few times. J is TRBJ2-7 and V is TRBV5-1; 11 nucleotides agree with TRBD1. V was pared by 4 bases and J by 5 bases, with 5 bases of the junction left unmatched. This CDR3 contains 14 residues. CDR1 and CDR2 from the germline V gene are SGHRS and YFSETQ. CDR3 in amino acids: CASSLGDRGNEQYF. The DNA of the CDR3 is TGCGCCAGCAGCCTGGGGGACAGGGGGAACGAGCAGTACTTC.

J is TRBJ2-7 and V is TRBV2; D gene ambiguous. In germline, CDR1 is SNHLY, CDR2 FYNNEI. Trimming pared 0 bases from V and 4 bases from J, leaving 10 bases between. The CDR3 has 14 amino acids. The DNA of the CDR3 is TGTGCCAGCAGTGAAGCGAATAATGTATACGAGCAGTACTTC. This codes for CASSEANNVYEQYF.

The genes are TRBV9 and TRBJ2-3, with TRBD2 matching 9 bases. CDR3 length: 18 amino acids. The germline V gene has CDR1 SGDLS and CDR2 YYNGEE. The V and J ends lost 0 bases and 2 bases, in that order; junction bases with no gene match: 10. CDR3 residues: CASSVAAGLARYTDTQYF. The CDR3 region has the DNA TGTGCCAGCAGCGTAGCCGCCGGACTAGCGCGATACACAGATACGCAGTATTTT.

This chain connects TRBV9 to TRBJ2-5, with 9 positions matching TRBD1. Germline loops: CDR1 SGDLS, CDR2 YYNGEE. Trimming at V came to 0 bases and at J to 1 base, leaving 13 bases not matched to a gene. This CDR3 has 19 residues. CDR3 sequence reads: CASSVAGTGRRGLQETQYF. The DNA of the CDR3 is TGTGCCAGCAGCGTAGCCGGGACAGGGCGACGGGGGCTCCAAGAGACCCAGTACTTC. The entire variable domain, with the rest obtained from reference TRBV9 and TRBJ2-5, is as follows: DSGVTQTPKHLITATGQRVTLRCSPRSGDLSVYWYQQSLDQGLQFLIQYYNGEERAKGNILERFSAQQFPDLHSELNLSSLELGDSALYFCASSVAGTGRRGLQETQYFGPGTRLLVL.

To note about this clone: A read error may produce the germline difference seen at one junction end. The rearrangement uses TRBV27 and TRBJ2-3; the D is unclear. The CDR3 length is 13 residues. In germline, CDR1 is MNHEY, CDR2 SMNVEV (reference sequence). Here the CDR3 reads CAGSLPYTDTQYF. Written as DNA, the CDR3 is TGTGCCGGCAGTTTACCCTACACAGATACGCAGTATTTT.

The rearrangement joins TRBV28 to TRBJ2-3; 9 nucleotides line up with TRBD1. With 4 bases clipped from V and 5 bases from J, the junction kept 7 bases outside the gene matches. The germline CDR1 and CDR2 sequences are MDHEN and SYDVKM. The CDR3 has 15 amino acids. The CDR3 reads CASSSPRTGEDTQYF. CDR3 nucleotides: TGTGCCAGCAGTTCCCCTAGGACAGGGGAAGATACGCAGTATTTT.

The chain combines TRBV9 with TRBJ1-1; D gene unclear. V lost 4 bases and J lost 8, with 15 bases in between. This CDR3 is 13 amino acids long. Germline CDR1 and CDR2: SGDLS and YYNGEE. CDR3 region: CASSPRREREAFF. Here the CDR3 DNA reads TGTGCCAGCAGCCCTCGACGGGAACGGGAAGCTTTCTTT. Using reference TRBV9 and TRBJ1-1 for the parts outside the CDR3, the full variable domain is DSGVTQTPKHLITATGQRVTLRCSPRSGDLSVYWYQQSLDQGLQFLIQYYNGEERAKGNILERFSAQQFPDLHSELNLSSLELGDSALYFCASSPRREREAFFGQGTRLTVV.

The table lists this clone with a count of one. CDR3 residues: CATSRKTGTVKNIQYF. The DNA for the CDR3 is TGTGCCACCAGCAGAAAGACAGGGACGGTCAAAAACATTCAGTACTTC. V usage is TRBV15 and J usage is TRBJ2-4; 7 bases are a match to TRBD1. CDR1 and CDR2 (germline): LNHNV, YYDKDF (reference sequence). V lost 2 bases, J lost 3 bases, and 7 bases stayed unmatched. This CDR3 spans 16 amino acids.

The rearrangement joins TRBV5-8 to TRBJ2-7, with TRBD2 matching 14 bases. This CDR3 spans 17 amino acids. With 3 bases clipped from V and 3 bases from J, the junction kept 8 bases outside the gene matches. CDR1 is SGHTS and CDR2 is YDEGEE in the germline V gene. CDR3 bases: TGTGCCAGCAGCTGGGGACTAGCGGGAGTTTTGGGCTACGAGCAGTACTTC. Translating it yields CASSWGLAGVLGYEQYF.

The chain joins TRBV4-1 to TRBJ2-1; D perhaps matches TRBD2 (5 bases). Trimming pared 0 bases from V and 3 bases from J, leaving 15 bases between. CDR3 size: 17 residues. Germline values: CDR1 MGHRA, CDR2 YSYEKL. The CDR3 sequence: CASSQDSNLAYYNEQFF. For the CDR3, the DNA is TGCGCCAGCAGCCAAGATAGTAACCTAGCTTACTACAATGAGCAGTTCTTC.

This CDR3 is CASRVRANTEAFF. The CDR3 nucleotides read TGCGCCAGCAGAGTCAGGGCGAACACTGAAGCTTTCTTT. This chain connects TRBV5-1 to TRBJ1-1; D is perhaps TRBD1 (5 bases). Germline lookup yields CDR1 SGHRS and CDR2 YFSETQ. Trimming pared 5 bases from V and 1 base from J, leaving 9 bases between. The CDR3 covers 13 residues.